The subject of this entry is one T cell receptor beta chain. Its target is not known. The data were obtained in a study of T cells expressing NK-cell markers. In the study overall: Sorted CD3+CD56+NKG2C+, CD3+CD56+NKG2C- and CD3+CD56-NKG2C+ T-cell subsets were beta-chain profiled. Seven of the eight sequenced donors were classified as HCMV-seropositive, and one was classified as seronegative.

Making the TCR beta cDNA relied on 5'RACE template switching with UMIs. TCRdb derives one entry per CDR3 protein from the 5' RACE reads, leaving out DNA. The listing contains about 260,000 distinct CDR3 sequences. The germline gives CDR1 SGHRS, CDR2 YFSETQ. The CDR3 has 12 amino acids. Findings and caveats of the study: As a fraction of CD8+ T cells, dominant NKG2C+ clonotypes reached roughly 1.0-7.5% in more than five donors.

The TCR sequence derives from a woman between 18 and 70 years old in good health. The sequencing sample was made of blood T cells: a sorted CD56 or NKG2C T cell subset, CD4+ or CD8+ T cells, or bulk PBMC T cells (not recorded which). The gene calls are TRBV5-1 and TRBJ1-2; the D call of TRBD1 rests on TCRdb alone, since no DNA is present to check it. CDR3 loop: CASSLEGGGYTF.